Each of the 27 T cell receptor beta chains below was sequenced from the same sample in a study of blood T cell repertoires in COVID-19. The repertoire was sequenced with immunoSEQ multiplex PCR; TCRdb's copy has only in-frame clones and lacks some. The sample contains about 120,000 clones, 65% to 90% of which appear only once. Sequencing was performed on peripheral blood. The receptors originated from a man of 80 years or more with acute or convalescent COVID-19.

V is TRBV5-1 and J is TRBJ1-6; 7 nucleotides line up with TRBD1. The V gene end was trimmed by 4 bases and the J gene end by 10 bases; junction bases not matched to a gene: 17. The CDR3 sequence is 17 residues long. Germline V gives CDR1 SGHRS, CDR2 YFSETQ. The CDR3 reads CASSPDRQGLIKSPLHF. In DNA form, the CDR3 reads TGCGCCAGCAGCCCGGACCGACAGGGCCTCATTAAATCACCCCTCCACTTT.

CDR3: CATSDLPGGGGYTF. The CDR3 coding sequence is TGTGCCACCAGTGATTTGCCGGGAGGGGGAGGCTACACCTTC. The chain combines TRBV24-1 with TRBJ1-2; weak D call: TRBD1 (6 bases). CDR1 and CDR2 (germline): KGHDR, SFDVKD. Trimming took 0 bases from V and 8 from J, leaving 12 bases between them. CDR3 length: 14 amino acids.

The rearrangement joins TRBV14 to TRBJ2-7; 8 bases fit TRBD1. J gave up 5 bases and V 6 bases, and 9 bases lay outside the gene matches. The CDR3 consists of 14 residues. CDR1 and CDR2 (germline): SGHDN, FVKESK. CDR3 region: CASSRDRYFDEQYF. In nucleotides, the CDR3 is TGTGCCAGCAGTCGGGACAGGTACTTCGACGAGCAGTACTTC. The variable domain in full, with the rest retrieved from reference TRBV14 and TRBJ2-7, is EAGVTQFPSHSVIEKGQTVTLRCDPISGHDNLYWYRRVMGKEIKFLLHFVKESKQDESGMPNNRFLAERTGGTYSTLKVQPAELEDSGVYFCASSRDRYFDEQYFGPGTRLTVT.

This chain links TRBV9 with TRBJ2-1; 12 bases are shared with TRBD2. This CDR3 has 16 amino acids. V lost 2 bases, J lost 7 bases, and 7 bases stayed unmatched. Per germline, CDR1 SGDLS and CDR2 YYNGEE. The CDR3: CASSVDSSGRANEQFF. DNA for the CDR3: TGTGCCAGCAGCGTGGATTCTAGCGGGAGGGCGAATGAGCAGTTCTTC.

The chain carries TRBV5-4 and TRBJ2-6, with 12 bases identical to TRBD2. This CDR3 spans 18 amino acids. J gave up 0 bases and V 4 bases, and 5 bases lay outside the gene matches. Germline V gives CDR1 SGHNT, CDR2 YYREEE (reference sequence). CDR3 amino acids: CASSQGLAGSSGANVLTF. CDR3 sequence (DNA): TGTGCCAGCAGCCAAGGACTAGCGGGAAGCTCTGGGGCCAACGTCCTGACTTTC.

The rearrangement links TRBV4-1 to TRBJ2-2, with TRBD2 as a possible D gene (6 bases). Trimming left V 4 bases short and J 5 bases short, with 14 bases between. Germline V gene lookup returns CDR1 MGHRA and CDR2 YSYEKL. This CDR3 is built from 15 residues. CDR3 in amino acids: CASSPGGTRTGELFF. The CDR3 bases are TGCGCCAGCAGCCCCGGGGGAACAAGAACCGGGGAGCTGTTTTTT.

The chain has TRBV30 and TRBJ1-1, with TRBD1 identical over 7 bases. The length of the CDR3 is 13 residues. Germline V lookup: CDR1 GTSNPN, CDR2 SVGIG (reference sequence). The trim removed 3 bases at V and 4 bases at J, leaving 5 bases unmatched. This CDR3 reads CAWREQGITEAFF. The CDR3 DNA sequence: TGTGCCTGGAGGGAACAGGGGATCACTGAAGCTTTCTTT. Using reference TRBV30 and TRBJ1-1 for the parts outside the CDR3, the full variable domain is SQTIHQWPATLVQPVGSPLSLECTVEGTSNPNLYWYRQAAGRGLQLLFYSVGIGQISSEVPQNLSASRPQDRQFILSSKKLLLSDSGFYLCAWREQGITEAFFGQGTRLTVV.

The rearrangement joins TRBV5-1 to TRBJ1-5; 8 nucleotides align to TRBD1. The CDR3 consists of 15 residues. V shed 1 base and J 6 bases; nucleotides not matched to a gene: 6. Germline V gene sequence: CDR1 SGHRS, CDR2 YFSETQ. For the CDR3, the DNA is TGCGCCAGCAGCTTGAATCAGGGGGCGCGTCAGCCCCAGCATTTT. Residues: CASSLNQGARQPQHF.

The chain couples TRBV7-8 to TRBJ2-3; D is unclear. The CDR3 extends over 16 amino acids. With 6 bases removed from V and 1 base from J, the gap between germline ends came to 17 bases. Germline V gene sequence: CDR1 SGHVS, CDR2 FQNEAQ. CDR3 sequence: CASRLRGDYRTDTQYF. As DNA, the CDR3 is TGTGCCAGCAGACTCCGCGGTGATTACCGCACAGATACGCAGTATTTT. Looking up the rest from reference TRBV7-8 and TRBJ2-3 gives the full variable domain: GAGVSQSPRYKVAKRGQDVALRCDPISGHVSLFWYQQALGQGPEFLTYFQNEAQLDKSGLPSDRFFAERPEGSVSTLKIQRTQQEDSAVYLCASRLRGDYRTDTQYFGPGTRLTVL.

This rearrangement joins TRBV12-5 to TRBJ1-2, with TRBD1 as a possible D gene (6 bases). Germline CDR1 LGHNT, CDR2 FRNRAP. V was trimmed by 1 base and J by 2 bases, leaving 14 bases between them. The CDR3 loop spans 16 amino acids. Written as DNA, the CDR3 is TGTGCTAGTGGTTTGGCCAATCGGACAGCCAACTATGGCTACACCTTC. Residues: CASGLANRTANYGYTF.

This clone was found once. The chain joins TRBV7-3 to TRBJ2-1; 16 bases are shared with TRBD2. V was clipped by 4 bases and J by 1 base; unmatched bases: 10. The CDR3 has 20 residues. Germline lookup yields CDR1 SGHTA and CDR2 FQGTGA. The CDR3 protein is CASSSPGLAGGPESYNEQFF. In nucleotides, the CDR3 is TGTGCCAGCAGCTCCCCGGGACTAGCGGGAGGGCCGGAGTCCTACAATGAGCAGTTCTTC. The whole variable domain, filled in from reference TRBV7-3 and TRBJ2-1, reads GAGVSQTPSNKVTEKGKYVELRCDPISGHTALYWYRQSLGQGPEFLIYFQGTGAADDSGLPNDRFFAVRPEGSVSTLKIQRTERGDSAVYLCASSSPGLAGGPESYNEQFFGPGTRLTVL.

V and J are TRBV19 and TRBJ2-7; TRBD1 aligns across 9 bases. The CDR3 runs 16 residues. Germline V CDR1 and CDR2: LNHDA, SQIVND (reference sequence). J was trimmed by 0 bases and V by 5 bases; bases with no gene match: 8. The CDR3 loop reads CASSPLDRGNSYEQYF. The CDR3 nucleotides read TGTGCCAGTAGTCCATTGGACAGGGGTAACTCCTACGAGCAGTACTTC.

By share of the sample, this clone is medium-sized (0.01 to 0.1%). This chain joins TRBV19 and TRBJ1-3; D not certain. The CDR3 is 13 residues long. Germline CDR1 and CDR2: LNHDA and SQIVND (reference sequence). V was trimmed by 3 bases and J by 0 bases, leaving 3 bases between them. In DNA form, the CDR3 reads TGTGCCAGTAGTATCCACTCTGGAAACACCATATATTTT. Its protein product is CASSIHSGNTIYF.

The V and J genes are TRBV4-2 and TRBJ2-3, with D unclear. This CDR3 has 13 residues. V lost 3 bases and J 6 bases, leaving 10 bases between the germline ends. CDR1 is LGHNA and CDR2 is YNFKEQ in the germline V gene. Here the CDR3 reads CASSQEIWDTQYF. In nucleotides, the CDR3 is TGTGCCAGCAGCCAGGAGATCTGGGATACGCAGTATTTT.

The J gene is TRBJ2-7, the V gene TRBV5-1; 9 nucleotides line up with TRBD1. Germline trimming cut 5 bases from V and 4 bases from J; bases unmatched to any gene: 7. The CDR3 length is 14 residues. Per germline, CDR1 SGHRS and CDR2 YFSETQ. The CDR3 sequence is CASRNTGGSYEQYF. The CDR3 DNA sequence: TGCGCCAGCAGAAACACAGGGGGCAGTTACGAGCAGTACTTC.

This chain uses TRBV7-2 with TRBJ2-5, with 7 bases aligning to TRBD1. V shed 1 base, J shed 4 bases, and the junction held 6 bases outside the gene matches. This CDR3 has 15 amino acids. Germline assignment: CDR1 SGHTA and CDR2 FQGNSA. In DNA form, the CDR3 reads TGTGCCAGCAGCTTAGGCAACAGGGGAAGAGAGACCCAGTACTTC. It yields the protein CASSLGNRGRETQYF.

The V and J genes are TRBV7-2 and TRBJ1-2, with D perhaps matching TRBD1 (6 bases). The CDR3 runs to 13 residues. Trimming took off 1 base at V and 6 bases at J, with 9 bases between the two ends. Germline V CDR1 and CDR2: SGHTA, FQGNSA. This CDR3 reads CASSLGQGHGYTF. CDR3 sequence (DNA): TGTGCCAGCAGCTTAGGCCAGGGGCATGGCTACACCTTC.

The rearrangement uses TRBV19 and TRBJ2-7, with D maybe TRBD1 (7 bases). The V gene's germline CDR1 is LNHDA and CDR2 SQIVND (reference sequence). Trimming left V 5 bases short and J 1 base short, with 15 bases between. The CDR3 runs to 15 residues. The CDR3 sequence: CASSSPQGTSYEQYF. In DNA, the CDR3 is TGTGCCAGTAGTTCCCCACAGGGGACTTCCTACGAGCAGTACTTC.

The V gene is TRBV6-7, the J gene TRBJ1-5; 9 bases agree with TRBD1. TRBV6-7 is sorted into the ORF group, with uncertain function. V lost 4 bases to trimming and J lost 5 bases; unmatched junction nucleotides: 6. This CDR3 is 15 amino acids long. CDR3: CASSSGTGRDQPQHF. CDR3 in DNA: TGTGCCAGCAGTTCCGGGACAGGGCGGGATCAGCCCCAGCATTTT.

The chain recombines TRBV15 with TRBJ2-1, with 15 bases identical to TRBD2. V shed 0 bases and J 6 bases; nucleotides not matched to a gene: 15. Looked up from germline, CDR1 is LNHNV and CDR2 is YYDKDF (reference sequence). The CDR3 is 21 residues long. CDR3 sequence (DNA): TGTGCCACCAGCAGAGATTTAAATACCGGACTAGCGGGGGGGCTTGCCAATGAGCAGTTCTTC. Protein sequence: CATSRDLNTGLAGGLANEQFF.

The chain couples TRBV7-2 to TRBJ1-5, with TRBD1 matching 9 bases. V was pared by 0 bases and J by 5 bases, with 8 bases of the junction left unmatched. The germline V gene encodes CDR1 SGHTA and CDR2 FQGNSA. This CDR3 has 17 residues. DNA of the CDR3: TGTGCCAGCAGCTTAGCTGGGACAGGGTTGGCCCATCAGCCCCAGCATTTT. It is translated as CASSLAGTGLAHQPQHF.

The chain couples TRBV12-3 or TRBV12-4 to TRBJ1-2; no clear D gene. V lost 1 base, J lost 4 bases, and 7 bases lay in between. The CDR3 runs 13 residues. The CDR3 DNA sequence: TGTGCCAGCAGTTTAGGGACTCCCTATGGCTACACCTTC. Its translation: CASSLGTPYGYTF.

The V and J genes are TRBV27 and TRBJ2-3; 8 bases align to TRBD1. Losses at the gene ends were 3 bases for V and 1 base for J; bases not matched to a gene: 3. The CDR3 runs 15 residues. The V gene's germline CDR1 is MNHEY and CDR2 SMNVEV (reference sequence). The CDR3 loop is CASSFGQGGTDTQYF. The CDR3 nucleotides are TGTGCCAGCAGTTTCGGACAGGGAGGCACAGATACGCAGTATTTT.

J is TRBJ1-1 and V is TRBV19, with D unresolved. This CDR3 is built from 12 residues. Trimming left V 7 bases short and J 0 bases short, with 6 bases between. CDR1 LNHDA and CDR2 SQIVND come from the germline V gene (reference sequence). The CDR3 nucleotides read TGTGCCAGTATGGCAGTGAACACTGAAGCTTTCTTT. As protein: CASMAVNTEAFF.

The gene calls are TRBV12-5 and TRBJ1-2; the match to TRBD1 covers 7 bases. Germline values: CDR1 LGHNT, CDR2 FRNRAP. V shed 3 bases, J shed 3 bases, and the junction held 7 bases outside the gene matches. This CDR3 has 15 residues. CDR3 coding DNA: TGTGCTAGTGGTTTCCTCGACAGGGAGGACTATGGCTACACCTTC. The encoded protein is CASGFLDREDYGYTF.

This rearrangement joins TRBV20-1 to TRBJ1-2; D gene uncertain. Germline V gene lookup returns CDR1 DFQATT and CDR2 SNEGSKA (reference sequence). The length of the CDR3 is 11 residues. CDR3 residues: CSLGQNYGYTF. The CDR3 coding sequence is TGCAGCCTTGGGCAGAACTATGGCTACACCTTC.

DNA of the CDR3: TGTGCCAGCAGTTACCAGACTAACTATGGCTACACCTTC. Translation gives CASSYQTNYGYTF. The gene calls are TRBV6-6 and TRBJ1-2; D not certain. Germline V gene data show CDR1 as MNHNY and CDR2 as SVGAGI (reference sequence). There are 13 residues in the CDR3. Trimming pared 2 bases from V and 0 bases from J, leaving 4 bases between.